The 15 T cell receptor beta chains listed next were all sequenced from one sample in a study of OX40 agonist ivuxolimab in advanced cancers. The method was immunoSEQ multiplex PCR; TCRdb's version includes in-frame clones alone and lacks a portion of them. The sample holds tens of thousands of clones, about 90% seen once. Sequencing was performed on CD4+ or CD8+ T cells sorted from blood, taken in a trial of the OX40 agonist ivuxolimab. Receptors originate from an adult with an advanced solid tumor such as melanoma, head and neck, liver or kidney cancer.

The V and J genes are TRBV7-2 and TRBJ2-1, with unresolved D. Trimming took 5 bases from V and 4 from J, leaving 3 bases between them. The CDR3 totals 11 residues. Per the germline V gene, CDR1 is SGHTA and CDR2 is FQGNSA. This CDR3 is CASSRYNEQFF. In DNA, the CDR3 is TGTGCCAGCAGCCGATACAATGAGCAGTTCTTC.

This clone appeared once. The V call is TRBV30, the J call TRBJ1-2, with D possibly matching TRBD1 (6 bases). Trimming left V 3 bases short and J 7 bases short, with 12 bases between. The CDR3 has 12 amino acids. Germline CDR1 reads GTSNPN; CDR2 reads SVGIG (reference sequence). The CDR3 region is CAWSRQAGGYTF. The CDR3 DNA reads TGTGCCTGGAGCCGACAGGCGGGTGGCTACACCTTC.

V is TRBV19 and J is TRBJ2-7, with 7 bases lining up with TRBD2. The CDR3 spans 15 residues. Germline V CDR1 and CDR2: LNHDA, SQIVND (reference sequence). Trimming cost V 0 bases and J 3 bases; bases outside gene matches: 5. The CDR3 spells CASSIDSGGNYEQYF. Written as DNA, the CDR3 is TGTGCCAGTAGTATAGATTCCGGGGGGAACTACGAGCAGTACTTC.

The chain uses TRBV2 and TRBJ2-7, with D uncertain. The germline CDR1 and CDR2 sequences are SNHLY and FYNNEI. The CDR3 consists of 11 residues. Trimming took off 3 bases at V and 12 bases at J, with 12 bases between the two ends. The CDR3 coding sequence is TGTGCCAGCAGTGACGGTCCTCAGAGGTACTTC. It encodes CASSDGPQRYF.

The rearrangement uses TRBV7-7 and TRBJ2-2; 8 bases fit TRBD2. The germline V gene encodes CDR1 SSHAT and CDR2 FNYEAQ (reference sequence). CDR3 length: 15 amino acids. CDR3 bases: TGTGCTACCGGGACCGCCCTAGCGGGTGCCGGGGAGCTGTTTTTT. Its translation: CATGTALAGAGELFF.

CDR3 in amino acids: CASRDGSGNTGELFF. In nucleotides, the CDR3 is TGCGCCAGTCGGGATGGTAGCGGTAACACCGGGGAGCTGTTTTTT. The chain has TRBV5-1 and TRBJ2-2; tentatively, D is TRBD2 (6 bases). The CDR3 totals 15 residues. Germline CDR1 reads SGHRS; CDR2 reads YFSETQ. The V end lost 8 bases, the J end lost 2 bases, and 16 bases lay between the germline ends.

V is TRBV7-2 and J is TRBJ1-4; D remains ambiguous. V was pared by 2 bases and J by 2 bases, with 6 bases between. The CDR3 has 14 residues. In germline, CDR1 is SGHTA, CDR2 FQGNSA. This CDR3 reads CASSLLVTNEKLFF. The CDR3 nucleotides are TGTGCCAGCAGCTTACTCGTGACTAATGAAAAACTGTTTTTT.

V gene TRBV4-3 combines with J gene TRBJ1-3; D is ambiguous. CDR1 and CDR2 (germline): LGHNA, YSLEER. Trimming removed 0 bases at V and 4 bases at J, with 13 bases between. This CDR3 spans 16 amino acids. The CDR3 sequence: CASSQDVRQFGNTIYF. The CDR3 DNA reads TGCGCCAGCAGCCAAGATGTGCGCCAGTTCGGAAACACCATATATTTT.

The rearrangement uses TRBV18 and TRBJ1-1, with 7 nucleotides matching TRBD1. The ends lost 4 bases at V and 0 bases at J; junction bases unmatched: 5. The CDR3 contains 15 residues. Germline V gene sequence: CDR1 KGHSH, CDR2 LQKENI. The CDR3 here is CASSLGQVLNTEAFF. As DNA, the CDR3 is TGTGCCAGCTCACTAGGACAGGTTCTGAACACTGAAGCTTTCTTT.

This clone was seen only once. The rearrangement uses TRBV5-1 and TRBJ2-7; no definite D call. The V end lost 4 bases, the J end lost 3 bases, and 11 bases lay between the germline ends. The CDR3 runs to 13 residues. In germline, CDR1 is SGHRS, CDR2 YFSETQ. CDR3 region: CASSNPSGYEQYF. CDR3 coding DNA: TGCGCCAGCAGCAACCCCTCAGGCTACGAGCAGTACTTC. The full variable domain, in which reference TRBV5-1 and TRBJ2-7 provide the parts outside the CDR3, is KAGVTQTPRYLIKTRGQQVTLSCSPISGHRSVSWYQQTPGQGLQFLFEYFSETQRNKGNFPGRFSGRQFSNSRSEMNVSTLELGDSALYLCASSNPSGYEQYFGPGTRLTVT.

This clone was counted a single time. The genes are TRBV28 and TRBJ1-2; D may be TRBD1 (5 bases). Per germline, CDR1 MDHEN and CDR2 SYDVKM. Trimming stripped 6 bases from V and 4 bases from J, with 9 bases between. This CDR3 is built from 12 residues. CDR3 in DNA: TGTGCCAGCAGAGCGACAGCCTATGGCTACACCTTC. Translated: CASRATAYGYTF.

The rearrangement uses TRBV7-8 and TRBJ1-2; TRBD1 matches at 9 bases. J lost 8 bases, V lost 6 bases, and 13 bases had no gene match. Germline CDR1 SGHVS, CDR2 FQNEAQ. The CDR3 runs 15 residues. CDR3 DNA: TGTGCCAGCAGTTACGACCCCGGACAGGGGATCGGCTACACCTTC. Translating gives CASSYDPGQGIGYTF.

This sequence joins TRBV5-1 and TRBJ2-7; 10 bases agree with TRBD1. CDR1 SGHRS and CDR2 YFSETQ come from the germline V gene. V was pared by 4 bases and J by 3 bases, with 7 bases of the junction left unmatched. The CDR3 consists of 15 residues. The CDR3 loop is CASSPTGGEVYEQYF. The DNA of the CDR3 is TGCGCCAGCAGCCCGACAGGGGGCGAAGTCTACGAGCAGTACTTC.

The chain couples TRBV19 to TRBJ2-7; TRBD2 matches at 10 bases. The junction had 4 bases not matched to a gene; V was cut back by 5 bases and J by 0 bases. From germline, CDR1 is LNHDA and CDR2 SQIVND (reference sequence). This CDR3 is 15 amino acids long. The CDR3 is CASSSLAGASYEQYF. The DNA for the CDR3 is TGTGCCAGTAGTTCGCTAGCGGGAGCCTCCTACGAGCAGTACTTC.

This chain connects TRBV11-3 to TRBJ2-2; TRBD2 matches 9 bases. This CDR3 contains 15 residues. Trimming removed 6 bases from V and 4 bases from J; junction bases left unmatched: 6. Germline values: CDR1 SGHNT, CDR2 YENEEA. The CDR3 DNA reads TGTGCCAGCAGTATAGCGGGAGCGTTCACCGGGGAGCTGTTTTTT. It translates to CASSIAGAFTGELFF. The variable domain in full, with the rest retrieved from reference TRBV11-3 and TRBJ2-2, is EAGVVQSPRYKIIEKKQPVAFWCNPISGHNTLYWYLQNLGQGPELLIRYENEEAVDDSQLPKDRFSAERLKGVDSTLKIQPAELGDSAVYLCASSIAGAFTGELFFGEGSRLTVL.